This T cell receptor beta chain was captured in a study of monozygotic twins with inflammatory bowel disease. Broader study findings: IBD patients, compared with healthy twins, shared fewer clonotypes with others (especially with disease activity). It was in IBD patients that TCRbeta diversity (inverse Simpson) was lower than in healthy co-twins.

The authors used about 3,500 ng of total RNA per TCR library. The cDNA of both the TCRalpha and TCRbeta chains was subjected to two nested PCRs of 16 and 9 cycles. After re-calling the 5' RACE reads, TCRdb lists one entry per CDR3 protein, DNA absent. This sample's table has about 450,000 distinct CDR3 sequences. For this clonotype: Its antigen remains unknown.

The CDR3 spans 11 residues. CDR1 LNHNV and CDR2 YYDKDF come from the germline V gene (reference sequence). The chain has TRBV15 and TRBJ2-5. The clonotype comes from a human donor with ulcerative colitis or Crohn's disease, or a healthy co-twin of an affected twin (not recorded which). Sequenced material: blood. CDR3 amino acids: CATSREETQYF.